What follows is one TCR beta chain and its context. Trimming removed 5 bases from V and 9 bases from J; junction bases left unmatched: 10. Germline V lookup: CDR1 MDHEN, CDR2 SYDVKM. This CDR3 region has 13 residues. This record belongs to a study of PD-1 blockade in classical Hodgkin lymphoma. Every one of the patients relapsed after autologous stem cell transplantation (brentuximab vedotin exposure was variable). This table comes from immunoSEQ multiplex PCR, and its TCRdb copy is limited to in-frame clones, with some not included. The table has fewer than 100,000 clones, roughly 92% seen once. The sequencing used peripheral blood mononuclear cells (PBMCs), collected at baseline. The origin of this receptor is a human donor with classical Hodgkin lymphoma. V and J are TRBV28 and TRBJ2-7, with 7 positions matching TRBD1. For the CDR3, the DNA is TGTGCCAGCAGTATAGACAGGGTCCGGGGGCAGTACTTC. Protein: CASSIDRVRGQYF.